Detailed here is one T cell receptor beta chain. Its antigen is still unknown. The data derive from a study of cytomegalovirus exposure and HLA in healthy donors. General observations from the study: Immune exposure information comprised only CMV serostatus. Most of the TCR beta V segments (in an earlier analysis) were productive either about 87% or about 30% of the time.

Trimming removed 1 base from V and 4 bases from J; junction bases left unmatched: 6. The CDR3 runs to 15 residues. Germline CDR1 and CDR2: SNHLY and FYNNEI. Each of the donors was a healthy bone marrow donor. The PCR used 60 Vbeta and 13 Jbeta primers. This table comes from immunoSEQ multiplex PCR, and its TCRdb copy is limited to in-frame clones, with some not included. This table has roughly 190,000 clones, around 75% appearing once. This receptor was identified in a woman in her thirties in good health and CMV-seropositive. The sequencing sample was made of PBMCs. V gene TRBV2 combines with J gene TRBJ2-5; 7 bases map to TRBD2. CDR3 region: CASSEEASGRETQYF. As DNA, the CDR3 is TGTGCCAGCAGTGAAGAGGCTAGCGGCCGAGAGACCCAGTACTTC.